These T cell receptor beta chains were read from a single sample in a study of patients and donors after allogeneic stem cell transplantation. TCRdb called the RT-PCR reads again in MiXCR, with one record for every CDR3 protein. The table lists 800,000 to 1,000,000 distinct CDR3 sequences, about 20% of them singletons. Sequencing input: blood, either unsorted or a sorted T cell fraction (not recorded which). Receptors were obtained from a human donor who was either an allogeneic HSCT recipient or a stem cell or donor lymphocyte infusion donor (not recorded which). It is not recorded whose cells these are; they may come from a transplant donor. Both conserved end residues are part of each CDR3. A D gene is named only where the DNA matches it firmly. The size field is filled for only some rows; it gives once, few, many or a size class.

J | size | V | D | DNA | CDR3
TRBJ2-7 | few | TRBV30 | - | TGTGCCTGGACAGCCTCCTACGAGCAGTACTTC | CAWTASYEQYF
TRBJ1-2 | few | TRBV4-3 | - | TGCGCCAGCAGCCAACCAGGAGCCAACTATGGCTACACCTTC | CASSQPGANYGYTF
TRBJ2-7 | few | TRBV7-8 | - | TGTGCCAGCACTAGTCAGAGGAGCTCCTACGAGCAGTACTTC | CASTSQRSSYEQYF
TRBJ2-1 | many | TRBV4-2 | TRBD2 | TGTGCCAGCAGCCAAGCAACGGGAGGACCCATTCCCAGTGAGCAGTTCTTC | CASSQATGGPIPSEQFF
TRBJ1-2 | few | TRBV29-1 | - | TGCAGCGGAATCCAGGGTGAATATGGCTACACCTTC | CSGIQGEYGYTF
TRBJ2-1 | - | TRBV27 | - | TGTGCCAGCAGTTCCCGGAGGGCGTCCTACAATGAGCAGTTCTTC | CASSSRRASYNEQFF
TRBJ2-7 | - | TRBV30 | TRBD2 | TGTGCCTTCTCGATCCCCGGGACTAGTCCCTACGAGCAGTACTTC | CAFSIPGTSPYEQYF
TRBJ2-2 | - | TRBV12-3/TRBV12-4 | - | TGTGCCAGCAGTTTAGCCCGCCAAACCGGGGAGCTGTTTTTT | CASSLARQTGELFF
TRBJ2-7 | few | TRBV3-1 | TRBD2 | TGTGCCAGCAGCCAAGAAAGGTCAGGACTAGCGGGAGTTTTCAACTACGAGCAGTACTTC | CASSQERSGLAGVFNYEQYF
TRBJ2-3 | few | TRBV4-1 | - | TGCGCCAGCAGCCAAGAAAGGGGTTTCGAAACAGATACGCAGTATTTT | CASSQERGFETDTQYF
TRBJ2-1 | - | TRBV5-6 | - | TGTGCCAGCAGCTTGGTAATCATCAATGAGCAGTTCTTC | CASSLVIINEQFF
TRBJ2-2 | - | TRBV4-3 | TRBD2 | TGCGCCAGCAGCCCCCCTCGGGGGGGCCTATTCAACACCGGGGAGCTGTTTTTT | CASSPPRGGLFNTGELFF